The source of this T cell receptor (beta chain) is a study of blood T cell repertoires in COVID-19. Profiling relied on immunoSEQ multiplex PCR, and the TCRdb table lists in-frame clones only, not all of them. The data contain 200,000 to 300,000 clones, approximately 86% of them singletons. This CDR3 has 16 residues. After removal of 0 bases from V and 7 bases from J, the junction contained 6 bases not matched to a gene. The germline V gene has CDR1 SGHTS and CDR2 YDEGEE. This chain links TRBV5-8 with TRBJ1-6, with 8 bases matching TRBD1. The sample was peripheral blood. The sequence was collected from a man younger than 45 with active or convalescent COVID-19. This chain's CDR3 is CASSLDARTGNSPLHF. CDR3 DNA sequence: TGTGCCAGCAGCTTGGATGCCCGGACAGGGAATTCACCCCTCCACTTT.